This entry features one TCR beta chain sequence. This entry comes from a study of blood T cell repertoires in COVID-19. Background on the study: Nucleic acid was either cDNA or gDNA, and it came from T cells, B-cell-depleted T cells, or PBMCs.

Per the authors' pipeline: Amplification from reference gene primers served as the basis for estimated nucleated cell counts. The method was immunoSEQ multiplex PCR; TCRdb's version includes in-frame clones alone and lacks a portion of them. The D gene and trimming were derived from the DNA, and the V and J assignments and clone size from that table. The sample holds over 90,000 clones, approximately 80% seen once. This CDR3 comprises 14 residues. Trimming removed 2 bases from V and 2 bases from J, with 10 bases in between. Per germline, CDR1 SGHRS and CDR2 YFSETQ. The specimen was peripheral blood. The chain employs TRBV5-1 and TRBJ2-5; the D gene is possibly TRBD2 (6 bases). The origin of this receptor is a human donor in a cohort sampled during active or convalescent COVID-19. CDR3 DNA sequence: TGCGCCAGCAGCTTATCGGGGAGGCAAGAGACCCAGTACTTC. It translates to CASSLSGRQETQYF.